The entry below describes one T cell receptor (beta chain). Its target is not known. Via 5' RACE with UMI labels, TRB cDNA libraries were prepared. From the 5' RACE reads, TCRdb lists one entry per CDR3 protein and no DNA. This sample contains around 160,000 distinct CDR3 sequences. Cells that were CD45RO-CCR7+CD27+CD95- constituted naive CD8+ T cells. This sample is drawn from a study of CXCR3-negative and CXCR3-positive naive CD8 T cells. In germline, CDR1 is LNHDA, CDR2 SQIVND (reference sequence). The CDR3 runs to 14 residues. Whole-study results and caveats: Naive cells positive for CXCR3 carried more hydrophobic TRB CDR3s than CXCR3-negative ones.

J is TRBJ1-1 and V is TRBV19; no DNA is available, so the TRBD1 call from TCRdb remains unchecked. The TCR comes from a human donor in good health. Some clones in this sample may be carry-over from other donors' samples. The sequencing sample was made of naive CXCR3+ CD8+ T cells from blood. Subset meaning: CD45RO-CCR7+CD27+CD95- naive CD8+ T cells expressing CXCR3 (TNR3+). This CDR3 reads CASSISGMNTEAFF. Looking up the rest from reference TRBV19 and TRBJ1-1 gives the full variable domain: DGGITQSPKYLFRKEGQNVTLSCEQNLNHDAMYWYRQDPGQGLRLIYYSQIVNDFQKGDIAEGYSVSREKKESFPLTVTSAQKNPTAFYLCASSISGMNTEAFFGQGTRLTVV.